This T cell receptor (beta chain) originates from a study of blood T cell repertoires in COVID-19. The CDR3 runs to 16 residues. V gave up 5 bases and J gave up 5 bases; unmatched junction bases: 10. In germline, CDR1 is SEHNR, CDR2 FQNEAQ (reference sequence). Some clones are missing from TCRdb's copy, which holds only in-frame ones; the method was immunoSEQ multiplex PCR. Of some 200,000 clones listed, 84% are singletons. The rearrangement uses TRBV7-9 and TRBJ2-5; 11 bases fit TRBD2. This TCR was recovered from a human donor in a cohort sampled during active COVID-19. Sequencing was done on a sample of peripheral blood. The CDR3 nucleotides read TGTGCCAGCAGCAGCCTACTAGCGGGAGAAGAGGAGACCCAGTACTTC. It translates to CASSSLLAGEEETQYF.